This TCR beta chain was identified during a study of T cell responses to AZD1222 COVID-19 vaccine. The protocol was immunoSEQ multiplex PCR, while the TCRdb copy is restricted to in-frame clones and leaves out a portion. The table lists roughly 100,000 clones, 88% of them singletons, with around a tenth in the top ten. Details on this clone: Antigen specificity is unknown.

The germline V gene has CDR1 MNHEY and CDR2 SMNVEV (reference sequence). Losses at the gene ends were 6 bases for V and 6 bases for J; bases not matched to a gene: 7. This CDR3 comprises 15 residues. Study conclusions and caveats: Baseline seropositives among AZD1222 recipients totaled only five to seven. In all cases, repertoires were sampled only after the peak T cell response. Clonal diversity was possibly underestimated, and white British individuals and females predominated among donors. Spike-specific TCR depth and breadth grew after two AZD1222 doses.

Sequencing was performed on peripheral blood, taken on day 0 of AZD1222 vaccination. This clonotype originated in an adult in good health. This chain connects TRBV27 to TRBJ2-4, with 11 positions matching TRBD2. The CDR3 nucleotides are TGTGCCAGCAGCCTAGGGACTAGCGGACCAAACATTCAGTACTTC. Translation gives CASSLGTSGPNIQYF.